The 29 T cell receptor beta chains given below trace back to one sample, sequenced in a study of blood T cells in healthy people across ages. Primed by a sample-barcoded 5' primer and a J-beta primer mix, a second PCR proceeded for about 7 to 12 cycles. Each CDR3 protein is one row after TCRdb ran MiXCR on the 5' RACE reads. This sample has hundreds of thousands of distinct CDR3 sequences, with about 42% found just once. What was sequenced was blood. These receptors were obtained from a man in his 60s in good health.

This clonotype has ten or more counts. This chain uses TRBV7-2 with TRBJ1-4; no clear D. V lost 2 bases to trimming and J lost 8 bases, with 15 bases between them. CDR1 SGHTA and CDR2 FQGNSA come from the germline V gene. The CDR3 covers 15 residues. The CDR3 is CASSLLSRAAEKLFF. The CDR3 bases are TGTGCCAGCAGCTTATTGTCTCGGGCGGCGGAAAAACTGTTTTTT.

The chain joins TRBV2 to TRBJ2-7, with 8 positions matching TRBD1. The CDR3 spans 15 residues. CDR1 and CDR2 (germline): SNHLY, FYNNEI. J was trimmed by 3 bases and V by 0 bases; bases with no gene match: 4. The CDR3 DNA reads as TGTGCCAGCAGTGAAGCGCGCAGGGGGCTCTACGAGCAGTACTTC. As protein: CASSEARRGLYEQYF.

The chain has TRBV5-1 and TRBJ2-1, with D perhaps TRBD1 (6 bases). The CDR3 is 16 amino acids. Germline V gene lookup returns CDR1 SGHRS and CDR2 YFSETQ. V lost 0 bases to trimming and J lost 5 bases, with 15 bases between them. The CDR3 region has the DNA TGCGCCAGCAGCTTGGCCGCTCGGCAGGGGAACAATGAGCAGTTCTTC. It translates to CASSLAARQGNNEQFF.

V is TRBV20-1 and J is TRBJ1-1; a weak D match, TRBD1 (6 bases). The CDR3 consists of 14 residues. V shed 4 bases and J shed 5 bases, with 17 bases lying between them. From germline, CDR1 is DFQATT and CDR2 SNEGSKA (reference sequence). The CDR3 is CSATLGGHGTEAFF. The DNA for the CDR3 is TGCAGTGCTACTTTGGGGGGACATGGAACTGAAGCTTTCTTT.

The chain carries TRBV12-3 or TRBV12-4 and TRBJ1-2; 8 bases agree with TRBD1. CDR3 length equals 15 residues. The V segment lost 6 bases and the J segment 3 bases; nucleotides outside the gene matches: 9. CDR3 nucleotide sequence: TGTGCCAGCAGGCCTCACACAGGGGGGGACTATGGCTACACCTTC. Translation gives CASRPHTGGDYGYTF.

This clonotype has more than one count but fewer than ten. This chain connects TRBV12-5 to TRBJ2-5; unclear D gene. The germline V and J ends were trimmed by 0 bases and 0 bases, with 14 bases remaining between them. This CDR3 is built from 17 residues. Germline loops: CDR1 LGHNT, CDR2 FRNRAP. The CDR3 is CASGLVRVDQYQETQYF. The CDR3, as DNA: TGTGCTAGTGGTTTGGTACGGGTGGACCAGTACCAAGAGACCCAGTACTTC.

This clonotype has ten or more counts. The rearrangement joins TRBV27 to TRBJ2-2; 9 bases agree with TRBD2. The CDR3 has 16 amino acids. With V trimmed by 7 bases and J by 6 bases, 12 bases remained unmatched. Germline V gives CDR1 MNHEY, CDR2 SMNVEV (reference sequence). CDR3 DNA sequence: TGTGCCAGCACCCCCTGGGCTAGCGGGGAATCCGGGGAGCTGTTTTTT. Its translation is CASTPWASGESGELFF.

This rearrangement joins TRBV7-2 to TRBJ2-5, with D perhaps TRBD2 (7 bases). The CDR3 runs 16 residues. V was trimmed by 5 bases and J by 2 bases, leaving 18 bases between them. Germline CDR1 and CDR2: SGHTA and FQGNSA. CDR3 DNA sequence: TGTGCCAGCAGCCGATATTCGGGGGGCCATCAAGAGACCCAGTACTTC. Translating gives CASSRYSGGHQETQYF.

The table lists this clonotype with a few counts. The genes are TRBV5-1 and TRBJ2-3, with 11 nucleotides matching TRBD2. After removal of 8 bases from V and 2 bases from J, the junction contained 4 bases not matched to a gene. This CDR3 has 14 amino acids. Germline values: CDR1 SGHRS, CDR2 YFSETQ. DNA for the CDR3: TGCGCCAGTCGTAGCGGGGGGGCCACAGATACGCAGTATTTT. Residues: CASRSGGATDTQYF.

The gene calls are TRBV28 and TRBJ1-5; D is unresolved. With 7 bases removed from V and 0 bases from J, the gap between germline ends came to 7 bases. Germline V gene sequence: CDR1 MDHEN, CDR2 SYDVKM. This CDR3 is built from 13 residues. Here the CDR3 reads CASNGDSNQPQHF. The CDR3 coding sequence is TGTGCCAGCAACGGAGATAGCAATCAGCCCCAGCATTTT. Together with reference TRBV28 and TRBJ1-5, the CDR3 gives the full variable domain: DVKVTQSSRYLVKRTGEKVFLECVQDMDHENMFWYRQDPGLGLRLIYFSYDVKMKEKGDIPEGYSVSREKKERFSLILESASTNQTSMYLCASNGDSNQPQHFGDGTRLSIL.

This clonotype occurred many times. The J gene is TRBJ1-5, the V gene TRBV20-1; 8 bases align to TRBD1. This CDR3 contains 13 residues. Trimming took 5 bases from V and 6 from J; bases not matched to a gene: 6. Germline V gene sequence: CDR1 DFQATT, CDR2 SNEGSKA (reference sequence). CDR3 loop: CSAPGQGGQPQHF. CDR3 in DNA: TGCAGTGCTCCTGGACAGGGTGGTCAGCCCCAGCATTTT.

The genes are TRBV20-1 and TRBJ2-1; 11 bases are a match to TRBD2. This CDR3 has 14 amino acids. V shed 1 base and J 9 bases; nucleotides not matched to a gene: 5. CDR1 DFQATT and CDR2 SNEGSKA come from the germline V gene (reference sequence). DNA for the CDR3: TGCAGTGCTAGAGCACTAGCGGGGGAGGCTGAGCAGTTCTTC. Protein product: CSARALAGEAEQFF.

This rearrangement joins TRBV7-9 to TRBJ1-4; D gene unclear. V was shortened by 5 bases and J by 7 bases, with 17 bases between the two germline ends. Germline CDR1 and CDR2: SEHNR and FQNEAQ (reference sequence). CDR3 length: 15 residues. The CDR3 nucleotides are TGTGCCAGCAGCGCCCCAGGAGCAACCGGTGAAAAACTGTTTTTT. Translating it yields CASSAPGATGEKLFF.

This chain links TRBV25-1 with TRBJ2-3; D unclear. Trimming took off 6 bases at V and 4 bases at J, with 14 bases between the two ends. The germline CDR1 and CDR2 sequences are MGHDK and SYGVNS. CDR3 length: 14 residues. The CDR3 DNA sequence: TGTGCCAGCAGCTGGTCCGAAACGTCAGATACGCAGTATTTT. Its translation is CASSWSETSDTQYF.

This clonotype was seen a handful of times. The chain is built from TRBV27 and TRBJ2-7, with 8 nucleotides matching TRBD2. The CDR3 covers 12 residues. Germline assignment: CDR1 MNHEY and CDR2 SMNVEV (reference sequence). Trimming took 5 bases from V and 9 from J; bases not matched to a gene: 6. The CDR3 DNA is TGTGCCAGCAGTCCCGCGGGGGGCGGGCAGTACTTC. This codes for CASSPAGGGQYF.

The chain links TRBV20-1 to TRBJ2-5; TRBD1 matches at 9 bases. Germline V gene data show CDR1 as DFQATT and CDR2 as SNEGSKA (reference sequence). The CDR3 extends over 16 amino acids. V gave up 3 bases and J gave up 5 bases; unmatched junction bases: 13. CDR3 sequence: CSARTGWTGVGETQYF. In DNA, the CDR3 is TGCAGTGCTAGGACCGGGTGGACAGGGGTCGGTGAGACCCAGTACTTC.

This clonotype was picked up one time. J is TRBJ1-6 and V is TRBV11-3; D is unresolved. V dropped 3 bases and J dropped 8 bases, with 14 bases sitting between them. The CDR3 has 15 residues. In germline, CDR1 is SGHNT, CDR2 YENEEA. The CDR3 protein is CASSFEQSGHSPLHF. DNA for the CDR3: TGTGCCAGCAGCTTCGAACAGAGCGGGCATTCACCCCTCCACTTT.

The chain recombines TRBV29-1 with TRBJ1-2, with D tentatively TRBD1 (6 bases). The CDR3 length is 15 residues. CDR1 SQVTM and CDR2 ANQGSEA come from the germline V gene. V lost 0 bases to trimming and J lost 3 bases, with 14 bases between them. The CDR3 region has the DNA TGCAGCGTTGAAGAACCTCGGGGGCTTGACTATGGCTACACCTTC. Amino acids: CSVEEPRGLDYGYTF. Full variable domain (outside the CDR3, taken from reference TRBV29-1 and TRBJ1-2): SAVISQKPSRDICQRGTSLTIQCQVDSQVTMMFWYRQQPGQSLTLIATANQGSEATYESGFVIDKFPISRPNLTFSTLTVSNMSPEDSSIYLCSVEEPRGLDYGYTFGSGTRLTVV.

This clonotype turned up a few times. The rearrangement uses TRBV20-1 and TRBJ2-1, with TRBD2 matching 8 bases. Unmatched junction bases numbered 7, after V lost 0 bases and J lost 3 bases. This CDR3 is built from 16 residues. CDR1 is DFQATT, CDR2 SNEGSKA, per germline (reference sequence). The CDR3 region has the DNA TGCAGTGCTAGAGACCCGGGACTAGGATTCTACAATGAGCAGTTCTTC. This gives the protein CSARDPGLGFYNEQFF.

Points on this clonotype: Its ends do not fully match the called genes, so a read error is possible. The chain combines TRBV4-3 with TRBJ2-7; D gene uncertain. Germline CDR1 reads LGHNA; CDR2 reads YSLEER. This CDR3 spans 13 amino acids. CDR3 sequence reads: CASSPQPRGERYF. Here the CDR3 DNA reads TGCGCCAGCAGCCCTCAACCTAGAGGCGAGCGGTACTTC.

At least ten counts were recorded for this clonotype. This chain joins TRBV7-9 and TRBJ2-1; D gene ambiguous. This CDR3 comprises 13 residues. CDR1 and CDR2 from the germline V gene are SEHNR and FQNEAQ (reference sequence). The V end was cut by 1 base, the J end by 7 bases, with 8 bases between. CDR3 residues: CASSLEWPNEQFF. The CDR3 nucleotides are TGTGCCAGCAGCTTAGAATGGCCGAATGAGCAGTTCTTC.

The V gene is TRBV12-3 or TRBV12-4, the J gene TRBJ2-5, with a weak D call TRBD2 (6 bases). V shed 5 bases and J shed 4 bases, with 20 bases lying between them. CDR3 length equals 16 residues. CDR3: CASSTFLRGTIETQYF. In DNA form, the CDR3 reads TGTGCCAGCAGTACCTTTTTGCGGGGAACGATAGAGACCCAGTACTTC.

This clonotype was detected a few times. The CDR3: CASSFREGAYEQYF. CDR3 sequence (DNA): TGTGCCAGCAGCTTTCGGGAGGGGGCCTACGAGCAGTACTTC. The V gene is TRBV7-8, the J gene TRBJ2-7; 8 positions match TRBD2. Per the germline V gene, CDR1 is SGHVS and CDR2 is FQNEAQ. Germline trimming cut 3 bases from V and 2 bases from J; bases unmatched to any gene: 3. The CDR3 length is 14 residues.

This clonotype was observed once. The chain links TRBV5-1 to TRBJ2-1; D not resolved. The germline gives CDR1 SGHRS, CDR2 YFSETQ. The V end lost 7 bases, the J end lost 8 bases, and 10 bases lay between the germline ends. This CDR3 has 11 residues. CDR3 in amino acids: CASLGGHEQFF. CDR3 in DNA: TGCGCCAGCCTGGGTGGTCATGAGCAGTTCTTC.

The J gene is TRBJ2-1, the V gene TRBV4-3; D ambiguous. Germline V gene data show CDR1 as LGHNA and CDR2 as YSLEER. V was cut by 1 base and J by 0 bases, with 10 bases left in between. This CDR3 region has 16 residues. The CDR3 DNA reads TGCGCCAGCAGCCAAGCGACGGCGAGCTCCTACAATGAGCAGTTCTTC. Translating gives CASSQATASSYNEQFF.

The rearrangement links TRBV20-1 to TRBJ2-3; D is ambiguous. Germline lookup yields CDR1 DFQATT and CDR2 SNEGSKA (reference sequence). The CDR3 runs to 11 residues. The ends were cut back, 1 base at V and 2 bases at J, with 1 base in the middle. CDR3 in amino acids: CSARATDTQYF. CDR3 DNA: TGCAGTGCTAGAGCCACAGATACGCAGTATTTT.

Written as DNA, the CDR3 is TGTGCCAGCAGTCAATGGCCTGGCGGGAGCTCCTACAATGAGCAGTTCTTC. It is translated as CASSQWPGGSSYNEQFF. The chain joins TRBV12-3 or TRBV12-4 to TRBJ2-1; 7 nucleotides agree with TRBD2. The CDR3 covers 17 residues. V dropped 5 bases and J dropped 0; count of bases not matched to a gene: 10.

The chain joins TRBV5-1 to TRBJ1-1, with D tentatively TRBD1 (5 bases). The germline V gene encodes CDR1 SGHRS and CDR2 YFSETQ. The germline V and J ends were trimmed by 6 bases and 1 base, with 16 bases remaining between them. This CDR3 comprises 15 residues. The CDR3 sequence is CASKATGTANTEAFF. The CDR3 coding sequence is TGCGCCAGCAAAGCGACCGGGACGGCGAACACTGAAGCTTTCTTT.

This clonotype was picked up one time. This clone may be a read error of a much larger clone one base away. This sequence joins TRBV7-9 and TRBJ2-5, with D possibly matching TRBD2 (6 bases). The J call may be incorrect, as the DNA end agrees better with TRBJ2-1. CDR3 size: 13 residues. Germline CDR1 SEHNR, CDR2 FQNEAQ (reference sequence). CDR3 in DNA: TGTGCCAGCAGCTCGACTAGACAAGAGACCCAGTTCTTC. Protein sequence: CASSSTRQETQFF.